Following are 20 T cell receptor beta chains from one sample sequenced in a study of cytomegalovirus exposure and HLA in healthy donors (dated by TCRdb to 2015 to 2018). The method was the immunoSEQ multiplex PCR assay. A mixture of 60 forward primers for TCR Vbeta segments and 13 reverse primers for TCR Jbeta segments was used in the multiplex PCR. TCRdb re-hosts the immuneACCESS table, in-frame sequences only. Its copies lack some clones; in the studies checked, an unresolved V gene accounts for under half of them, and the cause for the rest is not known. For this sample the table gives more than 90,000 clones, of which about 76% were detected only once. The ten largest account for less than 4.5% of the sample. The sequencing input was PBMCs. The receptors were sampled from a woman in her 70s in good health and CMV-seropositive.

Points on this clone: Relative to the germline gene, one junction end is altered; a read error may explain this. V is TRBV5-5 and J is TRBJ1-3; maybe TRBD1 (5 bases). The germline V gene encodes CDR1 SGHKS and CDR2 YYEKEE (reference sequence). The CDR3 loop spans 15 amino acids. The CDR3 nucleotides read TGTACCAGCAGCTTCGAAGGGGTCTCTGGAAACACCATATATTTT. Translating gives CTSSFEGVSGNTIYF.

This chain uses TRBV28 with TRBJ1-1; no firm D call. V lost 3 bases and J 5 bases, leaving 13 bases between the germline ends. The CDR3 loop spans 14 amino acids. From germline, CDR1 is MDHEN and CDR2 SYDVKM. CDR3 sequence: CASSFPLAGTEAFF. DNA of the CDR3: TGTGCCAGCAGTTTTCCTCTTGCGGGGACTGAAGCTTTCTTT.

As regards this clone: One junction end does not reproduce the germline sequence, and a read error may be involved. The chain couples TRBV7-9 to TRBJ2-7; 7 nucleotides align to TRBD2. The CDR3 sequence is 17 residues long. Germline-derived CDR1 and CDR2 are SEHNR and FQNEAQ (reference sequence). The CDR3 DNA sequence: TGTTCCAGCAGCTTAGGGCCGGGGAGGGCACCGCCCTACGAGCAGTACTTC. This codes for CSSSLGPGRAPPYEQYF.

V usage is TRBV5-1 and J usage is TRBJ2-5, with TRBD2 matching 12 bases. CDR3 length equals 17 residues. The V gene's germline CDR1 is SGHRS and CDR2 YFSETQ. Trimming cost V 2 bases and J 4 bases; bases outside gene matches: 9. The CDR3 nucleotides are TGCGCCAGCAGCTTCCTAGCGGGAGGGCCGGGAGGAGAGACCCAGTACTTC. Residues: CASSFLAGGPGGETQYF.

For the CDR3, the DNA is TGTGCCAGCAGCGGATGGGACAGAAGGCCGAACACTGAAGCTTTCTTT. It encodes CASSGWDRRPNTEAFF. The chain links TRBV11-2 to TRBJ1-1; TRBD1 agrees at 7 bases. The germline CDR1 and CDR2 sequences are SGHAT and FQNNGV. With 5 bases clipped from V and 1 base from J, the junction kept 10 bases outside the gene matches. The CDR3 length is 16 residues.

The chain carries TRBV7-2 and TRBJ1-1; tentative D call: TRBD1 (6 bases). The germline V gene has CDR1 SGHTA and CDR2 FQGNSA. The CDR3 runs to 16 residues. V was trimmed by 1 base and J by 0 bases, leaving 12 bases between them. CDR3 residues: CASSLGGRGMNTEAFF. In nucleotides, the CDR3 is TGTGCCAGCAGCTTAGGCGGCAGGGGAATGAACACTGAAGCTTTCTTT. The full variable domain, with the rest looked up from reference TRBV7-2 and TRBJ1-1, is GAGVSQSPSNKVTEKGKDVELRCDPISGHTALYWYRQSLGQGLEFLIYFQGNSAPDKSGLPSDRFSAERTGGSVSTLTIQRTQQEDSAVYLCASSLGGRGMNTEAFFGQGTRLTVV.

Comment on this clone: The DNA is omitted, as the CDR3 cannot be located on it reliably, and the CDR3 follows TCRdb's listing. This chain uses TRBV15 with TRBJ2-7; TRBD2 is the table's D call, not checked against the DNA. Germline-derived CDR1 and CDR2 are LNHNV and YYDKDF (reference sequence). The CDR3 extends over 18 residues, inclusive of both ends. CDR3 sequence reads: CATSRVGSGASAGYEQHF.

The chain links TRBV19 to TRBJ2-2, with 13 positions matching TRBD2. Germline V lookup: CDR1 LNHDA, CDR2 SQIVND (reference sequence). There are 15 residues in the CDR3. V shed 3 bases, J shed 10 bases, and the junction held 5 bases outside the gene matches. The CDR3 bases are TGTGCCAGTAGTATGCGGACTAGCGGGAGTGTGGAGCTGTTTTTT. Amino acids: CASSMRTSGSVELFF. The full variable domain, completed using reference TRBV19 and TRBJ2-2, is DGGITQSPKYLFRKEGQNVTLSCEQNLNHDAMYWYRQDPGQGLRLIYYSQIVNDFQKGDIAEGYSVSREKKESFPLTVTSAQKNPTAFYLCASSMRTSGSVELFFGEGSRLTVL.

V is TRBV5-4 and J is TRBJ2-1, with D hard to call. This CDR3 contains 12 residues. Germline V gene sequence: CDR1 SGHNT, CDR2 YYREEE (reference sequence). V dropped 2 bases and J dropped 9 bases, with 9 bases sitting between them. The CDR3 loop reads CASSFMETEQFF. The CDR3 coding sequence is TGTGCCAGCAGCTTCATGGAGACTGAGCAGTTCTTC.

This sequence joins TRBV6-5 and TRBJ1-2, with D possibly matching TRBD1 (5 bases). The CDR3 totals 12 residues. Trimming cost V 2 bases and J 7 bases, with 8 bases left between them. The germline CDR1 and CDR2 sequences are MNHEY and SVGAGI. CDR3 loop: CASSYKGSGYTF. Written as DNA, the CDR3 is TGTGCCAGCAGTTACAAGGGGTCTGGCTACACCTTC.

The genes are TRBV28 and TRBJ2-1; the match to TRBD2 covers 9 bases. With V trimmed by 8 bases and J by 5 bases, 10 bases remained unmatched. From germline, CDR1 is MDHEN and CDR2 SYDVKM. CDR3 length equals 15 residues. The CDR3 loop reads CASGTNGLANNEQFF. The CDR3 nucleotides read TGTGCCAGCGGTACAAATGGACTAGCGAACAATGAGCAGTTCTTC. The complete variable domain, with remaining parts taken from reference TRBV28 and TRBJ2-1, reads DVKVTQSSRYLVKRTGEKVFLECVQDMDHENMFWYRQDPGLGLRLIYFSYDVKMKEKGDIPEGYSVSREKKERFSLILESASTNQTSMYLCASGTNGLANNEQFFGPGTRLTVL.

This chain uses TRBV14 with TRBJ2-1; possibly TRBD2 for D (6 bases). The CDR3 totals 17 residues. The germline V gene encodes CDR1 SGHDN and CDR2 FVKESK. Trimming removed 1 base from V and 1 base from J, with 14 bases in between. The CDR3 reads CASSQGASAMSYNEQFF. Here the CDR3 DNA reads TGTGCCAGCAGCCAAGGGGCTAGCGCGATGTCCTACAATGAGCAGTTCTTC.

This rearrangement joins TRBV6-6 to TRBJ2-7; 8 bases map to TRBD2. V was pared by 2 bases and J by 2 bases, with 8 bases of the junction left unmatched. Per the germline V gene, CDR1 is MNHNY and CDR2 is SVGAGI (reference sequence). The length of the CDR3 is 16 residues. CDR3 protein: CASSYRNSGAAYEQYF. CDR3 coding DNA: TGTGCCAGCAGTTACAGGAATAGCGGGGCGGCCTACGAGCAGTACTTC.

The rearrangement joins TRBV5-4 to TRBJ2-7; 13 bases fit TRBD2. V was clipped by 2 bases and J by 7 bases; unmatched bases: 6. Germline CDR1 is SGHNT and CDR2 is YYREEE (reference sequence). This CDR3 has 15 amino acids. CDR3 sequence: CASSLPTSGRREQYF. The DNA for the CDR3 is TGTGCCAGCAGCTTACCGACTAGCGGGAGGCGAGAGCAGTACTTC.

The sample holds one count of this clone. This sequence joins TRBV19 and TRBJ1-5; tentatively, D is TRBD1 (6 bases). The V gene's germline CDR1 is LNHDA and CDR2 SQIVND (reference sequence). The CDR3 consists of 17 residues. Trimming shortened V by 5 bases and J by 0 bases, and 17 bases separated the two germline ends. CDR3 DNA sequence: TGTGCCAGTAGTCAGGGGAAGAAAAGAAATAGCAATCAGCCCCAGCATTTT. It specifies CASSQGKKRNSNQPQHF.

The V gene is TRBV27, the J gene TRBJ2-3, with 8 bases identical to TRBD1. Germline V gene sequence: CDR1 MNHEY, CDR2 SMNVEV (reference sequence). V gave up 3 bases and J gave up 1 base; unmatched junction bases: 6. The CDR3 sequence is 16 residues long. The CDR3 is CASSFTGGVGTDTQYF. The CDR3 DNA sequence: TGTGCCAGCAGTTTTACAGGGGGTGTGGGCACAGATACGCAGTATTTT.

CDR3 coding DNA: TGTGCCAGCGTACCAGGGTCCAACACTGAAGCTTTCTTT. Translating gives CASVPGSNTEAFF. This chain links TRBV6-1 with TRBJ1-1; possible D gene TRBD1, 5 bases. The CDR3 covers 13 residues. The V gene lost 8 bases and the J gene lost 2 bases, with 12 bases spanning the gap. Germline CDR1 MNHNS, CDR2 SASEGT.

The chain couples TRBV10-3 to TRBJ2-7, with a weak D call TRBD2 (6 bases). The CDR3 totals 14 residues. The germline V gene has CDR1 ENHRY and CDR2 SYGVKD. Trimming cost V 7 bases and J 0 bases, with 13 bases left between them. CDR3 DNA: TGTGCCATCAAGGGACTCCAGAGCTCCTACGAGCAGTACTTC. This sequence encodes CAIKGLQSSYEQYF.

The rearrangement links TRBV4-1 to TRBJ2-1; TRBD2 matches 13 bases. The CDR3 consists of 17 residues. Germline lookup yields CDR1 MGHRA and CDR2 YSYEKL. V gave up 1 base and J gave up 10 bases; unmatched junction bases: 10. The DNA for the CDR3 is TGCGCCAGCAGCCAAGGGGTCGGGACTAGCGGGACCCGAGAGCAGTTCTTC. Its translation is CASSQGVGTSGTREQFF.

The chain is built from TRBV10-1 and TRBJ2-6; 7 bases line up with TRBD1. Germline V gives CDR1 WNHNN, CDR2 SYGVQD (reference sequence). V lost 6 bases to trimming and J lost 4 bases; unmatched junction nucleotides: 6. This CDR3 region has 15 residues. In DNA, the CDR3 is TGCGCCAGCAGACGAGACAGGGCCGGGGCCAACGTCCTGACTTTC. Its protein product is CASRRDRAGANVLTF.